This T cell receptor beta chain was sequenced for a study of T cell responses to AZD1222 COVID-19 vaccine. Study findings and constraints: Sampling captured repertoires only after the peak T cell response. Spike regions recognized by vaccine-associated CD4 TCRs spanned the protein, led by 160-218 and 743-854.

Concerning this clone: Its antigen remains unidentified.

Sequencing was performed with immunoSEQ multiplex PCR; in TCRdb, only in-frame clones are kept and a portion is missing. The repertoire holds tens of thousands of clones, more than 60% seen once, with approximately 27% in the top ten. This CDR3 has 13 residues. Trimming shortened V by 7 bases and J by 4 bases, and 13 bases separated the two germline ends. Per the germline V gene, CDR1 is SGHTA and CDR2 is FQGNSA. The clonotype was recovered from an adult who received the MenACWY meningococcal vaccine as a control. The sequencing here drew on peripheral blood, taken 28 days after the second dose of the MenACWY control vaccine. The chain is built from TRBV7-2 and TRBJ1-2; TRBD1 is a possible D gene (5 bases). The CDR3 nucleotides read TGTGCCAGCACCCCCGGGGGTTCCTATGGCTACACCTTC. This sequence encodes CASTPGGSYGYTF.